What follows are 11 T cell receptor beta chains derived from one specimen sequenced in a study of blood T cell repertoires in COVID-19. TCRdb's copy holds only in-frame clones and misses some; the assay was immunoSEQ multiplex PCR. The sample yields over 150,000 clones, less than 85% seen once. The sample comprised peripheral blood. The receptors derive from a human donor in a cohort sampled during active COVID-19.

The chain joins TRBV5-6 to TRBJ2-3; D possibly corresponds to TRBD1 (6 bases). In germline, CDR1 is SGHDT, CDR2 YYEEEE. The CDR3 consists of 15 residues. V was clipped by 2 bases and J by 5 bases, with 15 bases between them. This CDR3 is CASSFYREREDTQYF. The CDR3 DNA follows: TGTGCCAGCAGCTTCTACAGGGAGCGTGAAGATACGCAGTATTTT.

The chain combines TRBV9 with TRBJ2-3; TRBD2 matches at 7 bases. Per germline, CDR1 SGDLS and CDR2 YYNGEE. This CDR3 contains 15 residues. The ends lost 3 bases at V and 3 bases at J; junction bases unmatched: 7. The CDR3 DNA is TGTGCCAGCAGCGAATCAGCGGGAAGAACAGATACGCAGTATTTT. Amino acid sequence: CASSESAGRTDTQYF.

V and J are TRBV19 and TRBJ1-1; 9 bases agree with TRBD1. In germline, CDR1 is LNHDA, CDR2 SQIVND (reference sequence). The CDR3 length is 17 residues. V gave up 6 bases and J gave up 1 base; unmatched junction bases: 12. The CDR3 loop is CASSPRTGEWSNTEAFF. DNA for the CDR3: TGTGCCAGTAGCCCAAGGACAGGGGAGTGGTCGAACACTGAAGCTTTCTTT.

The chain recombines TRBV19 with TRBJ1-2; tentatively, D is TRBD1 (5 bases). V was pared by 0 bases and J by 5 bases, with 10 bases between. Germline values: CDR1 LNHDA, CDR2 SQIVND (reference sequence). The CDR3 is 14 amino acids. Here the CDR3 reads CASSIDRQLYGYTF. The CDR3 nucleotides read TGTGCCAGTAGTATAGATAGACAGCTTTATGGCTACACCTTC.

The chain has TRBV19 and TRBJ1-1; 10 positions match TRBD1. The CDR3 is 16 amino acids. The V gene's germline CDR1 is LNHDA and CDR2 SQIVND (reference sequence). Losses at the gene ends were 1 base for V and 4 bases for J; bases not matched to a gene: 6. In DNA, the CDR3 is TGTGCCAGTAGTATAGGGGACAGGGGATGGACCACTGAAGCTTTCTTT. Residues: CASSIGDRGWTTEAFF. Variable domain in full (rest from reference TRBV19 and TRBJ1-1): DGGITQSPKYLFRKEGQNVTLSCEQNLNHDAMYWYRQDPGQGLRLIYYSQIVNDFQKGDIAEGYSVSREKKESFPLTVTSAQKNPTAFYLCASSIGDRGWTTEAFFGQGTRLTVV.

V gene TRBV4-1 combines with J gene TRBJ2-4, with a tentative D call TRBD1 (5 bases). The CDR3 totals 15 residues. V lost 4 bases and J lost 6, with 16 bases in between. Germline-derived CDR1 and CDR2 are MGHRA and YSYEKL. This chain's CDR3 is CASSPHEGVPNIQYF. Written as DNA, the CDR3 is TGCGCCAGCAGCCCCCACGAAGGGGTCCCAAACATTCAGTACTTC.

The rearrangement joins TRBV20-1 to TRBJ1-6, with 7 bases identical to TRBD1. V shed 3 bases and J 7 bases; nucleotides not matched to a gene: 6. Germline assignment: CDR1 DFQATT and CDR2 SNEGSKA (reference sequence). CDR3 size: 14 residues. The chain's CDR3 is CSASRQGSNSPLHF. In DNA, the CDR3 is TGCAGTGCTAGTCGACAGGGCAGCAATTCACCCCTCCACTTT.

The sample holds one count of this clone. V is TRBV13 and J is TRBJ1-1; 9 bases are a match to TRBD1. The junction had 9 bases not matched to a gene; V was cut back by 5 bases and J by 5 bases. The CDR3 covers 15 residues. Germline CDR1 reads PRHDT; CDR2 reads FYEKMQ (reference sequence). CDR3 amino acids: CASSKNRGRDTEAFF. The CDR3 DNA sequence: TGTGCCAGCAGCAAGAACAGGGGGCGGGATACTGAAGCTTTCTTT. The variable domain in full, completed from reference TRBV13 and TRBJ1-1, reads AAGVIQSPRHLIKEKRETATLKCYPIPRHDTVYWYQQGPGQDPQFLISFYEKMQSDKGSIPDRFSAQQFSDYHSELNMSSLELGDSALYFCASSKNRGRDTEAFFGQGTRLTVV.

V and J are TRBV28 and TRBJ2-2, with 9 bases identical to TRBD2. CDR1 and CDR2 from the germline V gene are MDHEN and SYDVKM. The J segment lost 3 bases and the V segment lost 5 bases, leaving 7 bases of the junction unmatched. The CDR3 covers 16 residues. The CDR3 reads CASSGVAGVDTGELFF. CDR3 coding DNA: TGTGCCAGCAGTGGGGTAGCGGGGGTTGACACCGGGGAGCTGTTTTTT.

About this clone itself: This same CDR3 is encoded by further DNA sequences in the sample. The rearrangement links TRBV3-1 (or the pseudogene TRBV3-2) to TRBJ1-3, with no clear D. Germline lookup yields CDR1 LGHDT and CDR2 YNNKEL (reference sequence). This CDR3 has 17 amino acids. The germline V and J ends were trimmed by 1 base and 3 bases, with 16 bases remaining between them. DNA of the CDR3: TGTGCCAGCAGCCAAGTTTCACCCCACGGACTTGGAAACACCATATATTTT. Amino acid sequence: CASSQVSPHGLGNTIYF.

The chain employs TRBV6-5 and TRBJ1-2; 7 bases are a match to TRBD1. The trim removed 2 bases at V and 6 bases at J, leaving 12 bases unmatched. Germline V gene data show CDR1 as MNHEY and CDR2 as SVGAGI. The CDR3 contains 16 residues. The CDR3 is CASSYTDTGAEDGYTF. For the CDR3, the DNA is TGTGCCAGCAGTTACACCGACACAGGGGCGGAAGATGGCTACACCTTC.